This T cell receptor (beta chain) originates from a study of T cells in Graves' hyperthyroidism and ophthalmopathy. The CDR3 consists of 15 residues. Trimming took 6 bases from V and 2 from J, leaving 16 bases between them. Germline V gives CDR1 ENHRY, CDR2 SYGVKD. The sample holds many counts of this clonotype. Its cognate antigen is unknown. RNA transcripts served as the template for amplifying TCR beta CDR3 regions. Using the HTBI primer set, a first-round RT-PCR was run on the TCR CDR3. TCRdb re-derived calls from the multiplex PCR reads in MiXCR, one entry per CDR3 protein. The sample lists 550,000 to 850,000 distinct CDR3 sequences; roughly a sixth were seen once. Each diagnosis was grounded in clinical symptoms, serum thyroxine and TRAb, thyroid ultrasound, and orbital computed tomography. Out of about 10 ml of fresh peripheral blood came the PBMCs. General study points: Using 13 V-J features, a model discriminated ophthalmopathy from stable hyperthyroidism.

Sequencing used blood. This clonotype was obtained from a woman aged 45-60 years with Graves' hyperthyroidism that later progressed to Graves' ophthalmopathy. The V gene is TRBV10-3, the J gene TRBJ1-1; tentatively, D is TRBD1 (5 bases). This CDR3 reads CAIRSIDSPNTEAFF. The CDR3 DNA follows: TGTGCCATCAGATCCATCGACAGCCCAAACACTGAAGCTTTCTTT.